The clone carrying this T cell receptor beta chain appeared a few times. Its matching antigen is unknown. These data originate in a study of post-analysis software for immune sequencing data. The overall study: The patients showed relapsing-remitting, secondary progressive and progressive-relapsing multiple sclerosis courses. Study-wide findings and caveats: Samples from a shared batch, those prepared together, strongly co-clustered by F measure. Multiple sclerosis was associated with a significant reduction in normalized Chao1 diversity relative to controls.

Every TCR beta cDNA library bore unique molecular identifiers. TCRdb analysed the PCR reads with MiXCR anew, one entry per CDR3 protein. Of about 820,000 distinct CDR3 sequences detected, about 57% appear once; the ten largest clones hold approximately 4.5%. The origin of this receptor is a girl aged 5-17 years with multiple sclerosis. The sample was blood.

This CDR3 reads CSCHLADRGAETQYF. The CDR3 DNA is TGCAGCTGCCACCTCGCGGACAGGGGGGCGGAGACCCAGTACTTC. This chain connects TRBV29-1 to TRBJ2-5; the match to TRBD1 covers 10 bases. V was clipped by 8 bases and J by 5 bases; unmatched bases: 14. Germline-derived CDR1 and CDR2 are SQVTM and ANQGSEA. The CDR3 contains 15 residues.